This TCR beta chain was retrieved from a study of T cell responses to AZD1222 COVID-19 vaccine. Sequencing used immunoSEQ multiplex PCR; TCRdb keeps in-frame clones, though not all of them. Of about 79,000 clones listed, roughly 94% are singletons. Comment on this clone: Its antigen is undetermined.

Study-wide results and limits: Reportedly, nearly half of unique spike TCRs recognized epitopes outside B.1.351/B.1.1.7 mutations. Sampling captured repertoires only after the peak T cell response.

Sequenced material: peripheral blood, taken on day 0 of MenACWY control vaccination. This receptor was identified in an adult in good health.

The DNA of the CDR3 is TGTGCCAGCAGCGTGTTTGGCGGCACTAACTATGGCTACACCTTC. This encodes CASSVFGGTNYGYTF. The rearrangement links TRBV9 to TRBJ1-2, with unresolved D. This CDR3 region has 15 residues. Looked up from germline, CDR1 is SGDLS and CDR2 is YYNGEE. V was shortened by 2 bases and J by 0 bases, with 11 bases between the two germline ends.